The present T cell receptor beta chain was sequenced within a study of blood T cell repertoires in COVID-19. Methods used by the authors: Reference gene primer amplification in the assay estimated nucleated cell counts. Assay used: immunoSEQ multiplex PCR; TCRdb lists only in-frame clones, some missing. For V, J and clone size, that table is used; D and trimming come from the DNA. Of about 46,000 clones in the sample, roughly 80% are singletons; the top ten hold approximately 8.2%. Germline CDR1 and CDR2: PRHDT and FYEKMQ (reference sequence). Between the trimmed V and J ends, which lost 5 bases and 2 bases, there was a span of 13 bases. The CDR3 consists of 14 residues.

The sample taken for sequencing was peripheral blood. The gene calls are TRBV13 and TRBJ2-7, with D possibly matching TRBD2 (7 bases). The receptor's source is a man in his 60s with acute or convalescent COVID-19. CDR3 protein: CASSLRGGAYEQYF. CDR3 in DNA: TGTGCCAGCAGCCTAAGAGGGGGGGCCTACGAGCAGTACTTC. Filled out from reference TRBV13 and TRBJ2-7, the complete variable domain reads AAGVIQSPRHLIKEKRETATLKCYPIPRHDTVYWYQQGPGQDPQFLISFYEKMQSDKGSIPDRFSAQQFSDYHSELNMSSLELGDSALYFCASSLRGGAYEQYFGPGTRLTVT.